These T cell receptor beta chains were read from a single sample in a study of brain T cells in children with intractable seizures. Using immunoSEQ multiplex PCR, the repertoire was profiled, and TCRdb retains in-frame clones only, with some absent. The profile shows 110,000 or so clones, 85% to 95% of them singletons. Here the sequenced sample was peripheral blood, taken at surgery. The receptors come from a boy under two years old with hemimegalencephaly and intractable seizures. CDR3s leave out the opening cysteine and the closing phenylalanine or tryptophan.

v_gene	j_gene	CDR3aa
TRBV7-9	TRBJ2-1	ASSKTALRTYNEQF
TRBV5-5	TRBJ2-1	ASSLGLAGRGGGDEQF
TRBV6-5	TRBJ2-1	ASSNNPSSYNEQF
TRBV4-2	TRBJ2-7	ASSQDRGQGTYEQY
TRBV5-6	TRBJ2-3	ASSFSGRATDTQY
TRBV7-3	TRBJ2-1	ASSQTGGGAGDADEQF
TRBV15	TRBJ2-3	ATSEQGIGTDTQY
TRBV28	TRBJ1-5	ASSTMARAQPQH
TRBV28	TRBJ2-1	ASASGRKGFYNEQF
TRBV27	TRBJ1-2	ASSLLPQGTGRYT
TRBV28	TRBJ2-6	ASGPVGANVLT
TRBV19	TRBJ2-3	ASTAREGLTDTQY
TRBV11-2	TRBJ2-3	ASSPGTSGTDTQY
TRBV18	TRBJ2-5	ASSPRVQETQY
TRBV5-4	TRBJ2-1	ASSLAPGQGYEQF
TRBV6-4	TRBJ2-7	ASTGTTYEQY
TRBV24-1	TRBJ1-1	ATIRAPKNTEAF
TRBV28	TRBJ1-2	ASSPNYGYT
TRBV7-8	TRBJ1-6	ASSSTGTRHNNSPLH
TRBV19	TRBJ2-2	ASSMAGAGELF
TRBV28	TRBJ2-7	ASSPRTGAYEQY
TRBV4-1	TRBJ1-2	ASSQLPGGNYGYT
TRBV3-1/TRBV3-2	TRBJ2-7	ASSQSREGYYEQY
TRBV7-2	TRBJ2-4	ASSLRLAGNIQY
TRBV28	TRBJ1-2	ASSLKRYGYT
TRBV5-6	TRBJ1-5	ASSFRSQPQH
TRBV2	TRBJ2-7	ASSEGRGSYEQY
TRBV5-4	TRBJ2-5	ASSLGGLQIQETQY